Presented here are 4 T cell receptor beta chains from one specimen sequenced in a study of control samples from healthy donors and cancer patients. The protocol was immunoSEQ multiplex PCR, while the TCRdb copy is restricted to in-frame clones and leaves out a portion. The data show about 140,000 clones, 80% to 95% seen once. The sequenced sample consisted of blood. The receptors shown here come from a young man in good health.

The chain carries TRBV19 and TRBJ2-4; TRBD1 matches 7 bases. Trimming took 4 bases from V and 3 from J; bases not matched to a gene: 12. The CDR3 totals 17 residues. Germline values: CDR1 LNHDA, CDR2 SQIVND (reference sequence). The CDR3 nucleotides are TGTGCCAGTAGTAGGAAATGGCCCGACAGGGACAAAAACATTCAGTACTTC. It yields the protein CASSRKWPDRDKNIQYF.

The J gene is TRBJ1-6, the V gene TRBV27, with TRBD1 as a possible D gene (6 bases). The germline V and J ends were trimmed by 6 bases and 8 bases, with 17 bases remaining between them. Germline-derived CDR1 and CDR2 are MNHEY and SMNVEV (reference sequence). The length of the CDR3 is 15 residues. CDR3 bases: TGTGCCAGCAGGCCACTAACAGGGTTGGATTCACCCCTCCACTTT. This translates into CASRPLTGLDSPLHF.

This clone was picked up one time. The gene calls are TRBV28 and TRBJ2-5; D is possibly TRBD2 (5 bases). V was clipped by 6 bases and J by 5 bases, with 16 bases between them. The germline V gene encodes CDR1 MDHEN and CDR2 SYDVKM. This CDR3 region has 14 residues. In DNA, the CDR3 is TGTGCCAGCAGCCGCCCTATACGGAGGGAGACCCAGTACTTC. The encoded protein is CASSRPIRRETQYF.

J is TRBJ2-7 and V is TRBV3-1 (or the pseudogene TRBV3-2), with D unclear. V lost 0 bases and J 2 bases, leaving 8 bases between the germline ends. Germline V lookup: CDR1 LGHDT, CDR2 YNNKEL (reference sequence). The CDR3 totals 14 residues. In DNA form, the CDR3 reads TGTGCCAGCAGCCAAGAGGGCTTACCCTACGAGCAGTACTTC. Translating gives CASSQEGLPYEQYF.